Listed below are T cell receptor beta chains from one sample, sequenced in a study of blood T cell repertoires in COVID-19. Sequenced by immunoSEQ multiplex PCR; TCRdb stores in-frame clones only, minus some. Of about 100,000 clones listed, roughly 80% were seen once; the top ten hold approximately 3.3%. Sequencing was done on a sample of peripheral blood. The receptors here all came from a woman of 80 years or more with active or convalescent COVID-19. The CDR3 runs from the conserved cysteine through the conserved F or W. D genes are given only for firm matches. Only part of the rows carry a size: once, few, many, or a class if the clone is expanded.

v_call	j_call	clone_size	d_call	cdr3_nt	cdr3_aa
TRBV3-1/TRBV3-2	TRBJ2-3	-	-	TGTGCCAGCAGCCAAGATCGGTTTTCCGATACGCAGTATTTT	CASSQDRFSDTQYF
TRBV5-1	TRBJ2-7	once	TRBD2	TGCGCCAGCAGCTCCTTCAGCGGGGGCTACGAGCAGTACTTC	CASSSFSGGYEQYF
TRBV20-1	TRBJ1-1	-	-	TGCAGTGCTTCCCAGGGGAGCTTAAGCTACTTT	CSASQGSLSYF
TRBV28	TRBJ1-1	-	-	TGTGCCAGCAGTGGCCTCACTGAAGCTTTCTTT	CASSGLTEAFF
TRBV5-1	TRBJ1-4	-	TRBD1	TGCGCCAGCAGCTTGGGCAGGGGGGATGAAAAACTGTTTTTT	CASSLGRGDEKLFF
TRBV19	TRBJ1-5	-	-	TGTGCCAGTAGTATAGAAGGGGTTCGTCAGCCCCAGCATTTT	CASSIEGVRQPQHF
TRBV4-1	TRBJ1-5	-	-	TGCGCCAGCAGCCAATTTTATAGCAATCAGCCCCAGCATTTT	CASSQFYSNQPQHF
TRBV28	TRBJ1-2	-	TRBD1	TGTGCCAGCAGAACCACCCCGGGACAGGGAAAAGATGGCTACACCTTC	CASRTTPGQGKDGYTF
TRBV10-3	TRBJ1-3	-	-	TGTGCCGCCAGGGGAGGGGTTGGAAACACCATATATTTT	CAARGGVGNTIYF
TRBV6-2/TRBV6-3	TRBJ2-7	-	TRBD2	TGTGCCAGCAGCCGCCCACCGGGACTAGCGGGAGGGGAGATCGGGGAGCAGTACTTC	CASSRPPGLAGGEIGEQYF
TRBV18	TRBJ2-7	-	TRBD1	TGTGCCAGCTCACCATACCGGGACAGGGTCTACGAGCAGTACTTC	CASSPYRDRVYEQYF
TRBV30	TRBJ1-2	-	-	TGTGCCTGGAGTACGATCGACGGGTTTCGATATGGCTACACCTTC	CAWSTIDGFRYGYTF
TRBV28	TRBJ2-2	once	-	TGTGCCAGCGGTGGACCTCGACAGACGAACACCGGGGAGCTGTTTTTT	CASGGPRQTNTGELFF
TRBV7-2	TRBJ2-2	-	-	TGTGCCAGCAGCTTAGTTCTAACCGGGGAGCTGTTTTTT	CASSLVLTGELFF
TRBV18	TRBJ2-1	-	TRBD2	TGTGCCAGCTCACCAAGCGTACTAGCGGGGGCTTATGAGCAGTTCTTC	CASSPSVLAGAYEQFF
TRBV18	TRBJ1-1	-	-	TGTGCCAGCTCACCGACGGAGGTCAAGAACACTGAAGCTTTCTTT	CASSPTEVKNTEAFF
TRBV28	TRBJ2-1	-	-	TGTGCCAGCAGTCTCCCTGTCGCCGCCTATCAGTTCTTC	CASSLPVAAYQFF
TRBV6-5	TRBJ1-2	-	-	TGTGCCAGCAGTTACTCGAGAAGGGGTAACTATGGCTACACCTTC	CASSYSRRGNYGYTF
TRBV28	TRBJ2-3	-	TRBD1	TGTGCCAGCAGTTTTGTCAGGGGGCCAAATACGCAGTATTTT	CASSFVRGPNTQYF
TRBV5-1	TRBJ1-2	-	TRBD1	TGCGCCAGCAGCTTGGGACAGGGCAACTATGGCTACACCTTC	CASSLGQGNYGYTF
TRBV27	TRBJ1-4	-	-	TGTGCCAGCGGAGACCGGGATAAAAAACTGTTTTTT	CASGDRDKKLFF
TRBV6-2/TRBV6-3	TRBJ2-2	-	TRBD2	TGTGCCAGCAGTAGAGGCCGGCGAGCGGGAGTTGGGACCGGGGAGCTGTTTTTT	CASSRGRRAGVGTGELFF
TRBV9	TRBJ2-7	few	TRBD2	TGTGCCAGCAGCGGAACTAGCGTGTCCTACGAGCAGTACTTC	CASSGTSVSYEQYF
TRBV30	TRBJ1-5	-	TRBD1	TGTGCCTGGAGTTCGCCGGGACAGGGGAATCAGCCCCAGCATTTT	CAWSSPGQGNQPQHF
TRBV6-6	TRBJ1-1	-	-	TGTGCCAGCAGAACCGGTACGGGGAAGGGAGCTTTCTTT	CASRTGTGKGAFF
TRBV2	TRBJ2-1	-	TRBD1	TGTGCCAGCAGACTCGGACAGGGCATAGGCGATGAGCAGTTCTTC	CASRLGQGIGDEQFF
TRBV6-2/TRBV6-3	TRBJ2-5	once	-	TGTGCCAGCAGTGCTCGGACAGTCCAAGAGACCCAGTACTTC	CASSARTVQETQYF
TRBV30	TRBJ2-3	-	TRBD1	TGTGCCTGGAAACCGACAGGGTCAGGTACGCAGTATTTT	CAWKPTGSGTQYF
TRBV29-1	TRBJ2-2	few	-	TGCAGCGTGACTGGTAACACCGGGGAGCTGTTTTTT	CSVTGNTGELFF
TRBV2	TRBJ1-6	-	TRBD1	TGTGCCAGCAGTGAGACGGGACAGGGCAATTCACCCCTCCACTTT	CASSETGQGNSPLHF
TRBV5-6	TRBJ1-1	once	-	TGTGCCAGCAGCTTGGAGTCAGGGTACACTGAAGCTTTCTTT	CASSLESGYTEAFF
TRBV18	TRBJ1-2	-	-	TGTGCCAGCTCACCACTGGCCTCTTTAGAGGGTTACACCTTC	CASSPLASLEGYTF
TRBV10-2	TRBJ1-6	-	TRBD1	TGCGCCAGCTCGCCTTCCGGACAGGGGACTTCACCCCTCCACTTT	CASSPSGQGTSPLHF
TRBV28	TRBJ1-4	-	-	TGTGCCAGCAGTTCCTCTAGAGGAAAACTGTTTTTT	CASSSSRGKLFF
TRBV6-5	TRBJ1-5	few	TRBD1	TGTGCCAGCAGTCCCCTCGGGACAGGCCCTCAGCCCCAGCATTTT	CASSPLGTGPQPQHF
TRBV7-3	TRBJ2-1	-	-	TGTGCCAGCAGTCGACTTGGGGGACATTGGGGGCAGTTCTTC	CASSRLGGHWGQFF
TRBV5-1	TRBJ2-3	-	TRBD2	TGCGCCAGCGGTTCCGGCGGGGGAGATACGCAGTATTTT	CASGSGGGDTQYF
TRBV7-6	TRBJ1-2	-	-	TGTGCCAGCAGAACTACAGGAGGCTACACCTTC	CASRTTGGYTF
TRBV10-3	TRBJ1-5	-	TRBD1	TGTGCCATCAGTGATTCGCGTAGACAGGGCCAGCCCCAGCATTTT	CAISDSRRQGQPQHF
TRBV10-3	TRBJ2-2	-	TRBD1	TGTGCCATCAATGGCGCGGACAGGGGGTCTTCCGGGGAGCTGTTTTTT	CAINGADRGSSGELFF
TRBV14	TRBJ1-6	-	TRBD1	TGTGCCAGCAGCTTACAGACAGGGGGCATTTCACCCCTCCACTTT	CASSLQTGGISPLHF
TRBV9	TRBJ2-5	-	TRBD2	TGTGCCAGCAGCGTAGGGACGGGAGGGCAAGAGACCCAGTACTTC	CASSVGTGGQETQYF
TRBV28	TRBJ1-2	-	TRBD1	TGTGCCAGCAGTACACAGGGGGTGTATGGCTACACCTTC	CASSTQGVYGYTF
TRBV5-6	TRBJ2-1	-	TRBD2	TGTGCCAGCAGTTCCATTAGCGGGAGGGTGTCCTACAATGAGCAGTTCTTC	CASSSISGRVSYNEQFF
TRBV19	TRBJ1-1	-	TRBD1	TGTGCCAGTAGTATACCCGGACAGGGGGCAAGGAGGGACACTGAAGCTTTCTTT	CASSIPGQGARRDTEAFF
TRBV2	TRBJ1-5	-	-	TGTGCCAGCAGCGAAGGACACTCCAATCAGCCCCAGCATTTT	CASSEGHSNQPQHF
TRBV27	TRBJ1-2	few	-	TGTGCCAGCAGTTCCTGGGGGGAGAGCTATGGCTACACCTTC	CASSSWGESYGYTF
TRBV30	TRBJ1-2	-	TRBD1	TGTGCCTGGAGCGTAGGGACAGTTGGCTACACCTTC	CAWSVGTVGYTF